The following is a T cell receptor beta chain sequence with its context. What it binds is unknown. Cyclophosphamide on days +3 and +4 followed busulfan-fludarabine conditioning and a marrow graft. Measured with immunoSEQ multiplex PCR; TCRdb has only the in-frame clones, and not every one. Of several thousand clones in the sample, 75% to 90% are singletons; the top ten hold roughly 1.1%. The V gene end was trimmed by 2 bases and the J gene end by 0 bases; junction bases not matched to a gene: 0. This CDR3 is built from 15 residues. Germline loops: CDR1 MNHEY, CDR2 SMNVEV (reference sequence). The data stem from a study of T cells after posttransplantation cyclophosphamide. Study observations and caveats: Recipient CMV seropositivity and CMV reactivation strongly tracked TRB clonality. Later blood repertoires were often dominated by clones from the donor CD8+ memory compartment. TRB overlap between skin or GI tissue T cells and blood was limited.

Specimen: CD4+ T cells sorted from blood, collected 1404 days after allogeneic stem cell transplant with posttransplant cyclophosphamide. This sequence originates from a female patient aged 50-65 years who received an allogeneic stem cell transplant from a related donor, was CMV-positive, and had no GVHD. Some T cells here may be from the graft donor. The J gene is TRBJ2-1, the V gene TRBV27, with 8 bases lining up with TRBD2. CDR3 sequence: CASSLSGSSYNEQFF. The CDR3 DNA reads TGTGCCAGCAGTTTAAGCGGGAGCTCCTACAATGAGCAGTTCTTC.